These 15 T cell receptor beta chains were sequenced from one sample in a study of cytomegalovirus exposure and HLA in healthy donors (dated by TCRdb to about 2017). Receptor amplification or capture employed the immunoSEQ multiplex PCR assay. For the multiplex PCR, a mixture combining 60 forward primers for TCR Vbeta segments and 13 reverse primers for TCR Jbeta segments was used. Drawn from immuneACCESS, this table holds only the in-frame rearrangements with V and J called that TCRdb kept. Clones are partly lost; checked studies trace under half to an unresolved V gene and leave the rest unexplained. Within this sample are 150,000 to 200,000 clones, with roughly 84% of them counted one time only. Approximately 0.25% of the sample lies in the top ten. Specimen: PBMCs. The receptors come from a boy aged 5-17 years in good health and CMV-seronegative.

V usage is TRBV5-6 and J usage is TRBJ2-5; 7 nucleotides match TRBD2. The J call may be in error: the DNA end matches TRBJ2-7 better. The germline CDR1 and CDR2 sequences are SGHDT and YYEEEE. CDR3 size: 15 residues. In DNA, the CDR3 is TGTGCCAGCAGCTTGGTAGGGAGGGCCCTCTACGAGCAGTACTTC. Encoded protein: CASSLVGRALYEQYF.

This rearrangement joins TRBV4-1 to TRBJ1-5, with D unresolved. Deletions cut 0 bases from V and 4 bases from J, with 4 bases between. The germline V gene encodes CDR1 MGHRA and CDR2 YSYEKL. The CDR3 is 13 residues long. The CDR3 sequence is CASSQDMNQPQHF. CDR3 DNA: TGCGCCAGCAGCCAAGACATGAATCAGCCCCAGCATTTT.

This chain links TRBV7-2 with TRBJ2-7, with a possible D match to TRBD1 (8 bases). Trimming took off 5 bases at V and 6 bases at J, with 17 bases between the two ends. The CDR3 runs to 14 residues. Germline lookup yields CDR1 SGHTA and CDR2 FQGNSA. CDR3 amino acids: CASSRDRREIEQYF. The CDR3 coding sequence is TGTGCCAGCAGCCGGGACAGGCGGGAGATCGAGCAGTACTTC.

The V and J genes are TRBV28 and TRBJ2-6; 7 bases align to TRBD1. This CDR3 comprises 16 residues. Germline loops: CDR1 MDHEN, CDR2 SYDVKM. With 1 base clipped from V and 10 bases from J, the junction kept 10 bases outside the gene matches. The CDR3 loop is CASSLSDRRRNNVLTF. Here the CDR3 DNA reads TGTGCCAGCAGTTTATCGGACAGGAGGCGTAATAACGTCCTGACTTTC.

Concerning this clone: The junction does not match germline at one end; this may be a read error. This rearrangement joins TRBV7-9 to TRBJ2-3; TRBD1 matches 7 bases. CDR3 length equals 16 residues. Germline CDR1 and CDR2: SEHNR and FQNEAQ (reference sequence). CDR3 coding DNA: TGTTCCAGCAGCCTACCTGACAGGGCCGTCACAGATACGCAGTATTTT. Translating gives CSSSLPDRAVTDTQYF.

The DNA of the CDR3 is TGTGCCAGCATGAGGGGGGGCTCCTACAATGAGCAGTTCTTC. Translating gives CASMRGGSYNEQFF. The rearrangement uses TRBV6-5 and TRBJ2-1, with a weak D call TRBD2 (7 bases). The germline CDR1 and CDR2 sequences are MNHEY and SVGAGI. Trimming pared 7 bases from V and 0 bases from J, leaving 10 bases between. The CDR3 loop spans 14 amino acids.

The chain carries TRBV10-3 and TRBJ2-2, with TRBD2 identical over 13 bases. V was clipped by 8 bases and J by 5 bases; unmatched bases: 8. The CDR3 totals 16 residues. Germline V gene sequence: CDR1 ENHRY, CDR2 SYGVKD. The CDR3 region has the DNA TGTGCCATCCTTGGGACTAGCGGGGAAGGGACCGGGGAGCTGTTTTTT. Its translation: CAILGTSGEGTGELFF.

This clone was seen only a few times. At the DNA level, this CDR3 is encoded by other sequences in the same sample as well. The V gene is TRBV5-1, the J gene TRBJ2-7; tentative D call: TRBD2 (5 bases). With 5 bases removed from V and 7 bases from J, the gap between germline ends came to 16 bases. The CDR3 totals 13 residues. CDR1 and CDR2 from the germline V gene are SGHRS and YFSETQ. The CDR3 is CASSPTLVAEQYF. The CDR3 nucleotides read TGCGCCAGCAGTCCGACGTTAGTAGCGGAGCAGTACTTC.

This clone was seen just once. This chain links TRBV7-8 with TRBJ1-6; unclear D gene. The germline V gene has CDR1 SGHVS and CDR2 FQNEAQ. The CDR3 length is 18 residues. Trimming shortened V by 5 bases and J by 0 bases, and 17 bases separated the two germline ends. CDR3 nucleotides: TGTGCCAGCAGCCAACTCAGGAATTCAAGCTCCTATAATTCACCCCTCCACTTT. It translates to CASSQLRNSSSYNSPLHF.

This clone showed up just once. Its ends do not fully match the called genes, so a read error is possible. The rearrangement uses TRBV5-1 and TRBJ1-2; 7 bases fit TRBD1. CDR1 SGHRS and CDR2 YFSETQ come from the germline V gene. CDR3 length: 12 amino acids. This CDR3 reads CASSLEGTALIF. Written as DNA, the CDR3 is TGCGCCAGCAGCCTGGAGGGGACAGCCCTTATCTTC. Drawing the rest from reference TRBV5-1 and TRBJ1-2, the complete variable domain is KAGVTQTPRYLIKTRGQQVTLSCSPISGHRSVSWYQQTPGQGLQFLFEYFSETQRNKGNFPGRFSGRQFSNSRSEMNVSTLELGDSALYLCASSLEGTALIFGSGTRLTVV.

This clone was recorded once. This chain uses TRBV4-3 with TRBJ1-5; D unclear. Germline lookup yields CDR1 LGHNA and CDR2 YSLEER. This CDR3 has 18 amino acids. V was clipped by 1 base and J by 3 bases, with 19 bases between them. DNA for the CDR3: TGCGCCAGCAGCCAAGTTCCGGCTGTATCAGGTACCAATCAGCCCCAGCATTTT. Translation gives CASSQVPAVSGTNQPQHF.

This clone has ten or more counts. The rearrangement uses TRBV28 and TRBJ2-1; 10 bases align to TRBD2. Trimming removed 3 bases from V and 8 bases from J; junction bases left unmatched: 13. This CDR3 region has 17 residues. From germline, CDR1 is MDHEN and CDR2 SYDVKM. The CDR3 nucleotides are TGTGCCAGCAGTTTTTGGGAGAGCGGGAGGGCCGTAGATGAGCAGTTCTTC. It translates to CASSFWESGRAVDEQFF. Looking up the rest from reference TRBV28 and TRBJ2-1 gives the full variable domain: DVKVTQSSRYLVKRTGEKVFLECVQDMDHENMFWYRQDPGLGLRLIYFSYDVKMKEKGDIPEGYSVSREKKERFSLILESASTNQTSMYLCASSFWESGRAVDEQFFGPGTRLTVL.

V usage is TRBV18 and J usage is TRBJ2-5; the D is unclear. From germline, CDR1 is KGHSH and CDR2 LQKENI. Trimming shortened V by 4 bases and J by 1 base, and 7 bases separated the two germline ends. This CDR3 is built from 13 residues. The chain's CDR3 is CASSQTVQETQYF. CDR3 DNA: TGTGCCAGCTCACAAACGGTCCAAGAGACCCAGTACTTC.

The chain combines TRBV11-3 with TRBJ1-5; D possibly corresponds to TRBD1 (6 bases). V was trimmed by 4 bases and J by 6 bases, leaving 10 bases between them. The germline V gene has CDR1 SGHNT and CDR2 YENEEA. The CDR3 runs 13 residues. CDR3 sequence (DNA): TGTGCCAGCAGCTCGGGGGGGGCTCAGCCCCAGCATTTT. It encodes CASSSGGAQPQHF.

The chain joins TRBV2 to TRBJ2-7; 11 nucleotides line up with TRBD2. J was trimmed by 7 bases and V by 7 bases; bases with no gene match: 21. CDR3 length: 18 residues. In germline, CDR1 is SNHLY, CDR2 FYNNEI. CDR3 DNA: TGTGCCAGCATCTCGTGGGGGACCCATAGCGGGGGGGTGGAGGAGCAGTACTTC. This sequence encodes CASISWGTHSGGVEEQYF.